This TCR beta chain was found in a study of blood T cells in healthy people across ages. Primed by a sample-barcoded 5' primer and a J-beta primer mix, a second PCR proceeded for about 6 to 11 cycles. TCRdb re-analysed the 5' RACE reads in MiXCR, keeping a single row per CDR3 protein. The data show hundreds of thousands of distinct CDR3 sequences, roughly 43% seen once. Total RNA amounts of at least 6 micrograms were extracted per sample. CDR3 size: 13 residues. V was clipped by 5 bases and J by 7 bases; unmatched bases: 6. In germline, CDR1 is SGHTA, CDR2 FQGNSA. The source is a man at least 80 years old in good health. The J gene is TRBJ2-7, the V gene TRBV7-2, with 9 bases lining up with TRBD1. The sequencing input was blood. Here the CDR3 reads CASSARTGVEQYF. The CDR3, as DNA: TGTGCCAGCAGCGCCCGGACAGGGGTTGAGCAGTACTTC.